This T cell receptor beta chain was retrieved from a study of Graves' ophthalmopathy and Graves' hyperthyroidism. A word on this clonotype: This could be a read error, since a much larger clone is one nucleotide away.

CDR3 length: 14 amino acids. Germline-derived CDR1 and CDR2 are SGHDT and YYEEEE. Researchers took RNA transcripts and amplified TCR beta CDR3 regions from them. RT-PCR with HTBI primers came first, then second-round multiplex PCR. MiXCR, run by TCRdb on the multiplex PCR reads, gives a single entry per CDR3 protein. The repertoire includes about 550,000 distinct CDR3 sequences, under 45% of them detected once, and 3.5% to 5% sits in the top ten. Thyroid ultrasound, orbital computed tomography, TRAb, serum thyroxine and clinical symptoms formed the basis of diagnosis. The sequenced material came from peripheral blood or thyroid tissue (not recorded which). The sequence was obtained from an adult man with Graves' hyperthyroidism. The rearrangement uses TRBV5-6 and TRBJ1-2; the D is unclear. The CDR3 loop is CASSQGLNQYGYTF. The CDR3 nucleotides read TGCGCCAGCAGCCAAGGGCTCAACCAGTATGGCTACACCTTC.